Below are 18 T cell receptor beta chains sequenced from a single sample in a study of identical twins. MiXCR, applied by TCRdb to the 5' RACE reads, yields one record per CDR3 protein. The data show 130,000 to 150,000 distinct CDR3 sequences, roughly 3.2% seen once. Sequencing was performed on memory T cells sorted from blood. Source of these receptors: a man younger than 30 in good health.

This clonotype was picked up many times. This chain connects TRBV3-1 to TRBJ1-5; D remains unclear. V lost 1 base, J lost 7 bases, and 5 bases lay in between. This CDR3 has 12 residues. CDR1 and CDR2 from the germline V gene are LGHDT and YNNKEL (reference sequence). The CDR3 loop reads CASSQVGQPQHF. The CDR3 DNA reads TGTGCCAGCAGCCAAGTCGGGCAGCCCCAGCATTTT.

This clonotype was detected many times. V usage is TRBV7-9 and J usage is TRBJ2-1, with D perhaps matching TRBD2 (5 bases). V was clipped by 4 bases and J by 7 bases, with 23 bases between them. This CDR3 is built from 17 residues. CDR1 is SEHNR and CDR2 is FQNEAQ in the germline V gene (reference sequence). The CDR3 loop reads CASSSALERRAANEQFF. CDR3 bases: TGTGCCAGCAGCTCCGCGTTGGAAAGGCGAGCGGCAAATGAGCAGTTCTTC.

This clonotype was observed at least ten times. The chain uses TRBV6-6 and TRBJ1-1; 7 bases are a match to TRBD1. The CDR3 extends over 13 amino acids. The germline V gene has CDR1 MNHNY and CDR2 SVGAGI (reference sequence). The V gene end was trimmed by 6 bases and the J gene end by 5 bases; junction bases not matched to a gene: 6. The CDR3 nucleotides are TGTGCCAGCAGCAGGGGGAGTGGGACTGAAGCTTTCTTT. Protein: CASSRGSGTEAFF.

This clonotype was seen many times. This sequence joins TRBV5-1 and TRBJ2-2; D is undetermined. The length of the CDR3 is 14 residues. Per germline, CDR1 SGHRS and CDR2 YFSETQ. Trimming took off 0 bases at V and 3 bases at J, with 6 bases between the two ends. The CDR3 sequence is CASSLVTDTGELFF. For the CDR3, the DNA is TGCGCCAGCAGCTTGGTTACAGACACCGGGGAGCTGTTTTTT.

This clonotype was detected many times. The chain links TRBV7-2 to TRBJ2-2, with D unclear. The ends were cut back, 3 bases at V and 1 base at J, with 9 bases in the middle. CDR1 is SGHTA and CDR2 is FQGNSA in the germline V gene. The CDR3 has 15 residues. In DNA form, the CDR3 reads TGTGCCAGCAGCTTGATTTGGGTGAACACCGGGGAGCTGTTTTTT. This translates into CASSLIWVNTGELFF.

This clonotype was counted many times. CDR3 in amino acids: CASSLEGGADEQYV. As DNA, the CDR3 is TGTGCCAGCAGCTTAGAAGGGGGCGCGGACGAGCAGTACGTC. The chain employs TRBV7-8 and TRBJ2-7; TRBD1 matches at 7 bases. Germline CDR1 and CDR2: SGHVS and FQNEAQ. V trimming: 1 base; J trimming: 5 bases; junction bases outside the gene matches: 5. CDR3 length equals 14 residues.

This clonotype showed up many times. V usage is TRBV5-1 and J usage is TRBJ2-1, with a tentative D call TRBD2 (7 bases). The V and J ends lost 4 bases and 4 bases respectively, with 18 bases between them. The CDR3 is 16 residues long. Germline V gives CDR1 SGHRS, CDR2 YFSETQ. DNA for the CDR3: TGCGCCAGCAGCCCTGGGGGGCGGGAGACGTACAATGAGCAGTTCTTC. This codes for CASSPGGRETYNEQFF.

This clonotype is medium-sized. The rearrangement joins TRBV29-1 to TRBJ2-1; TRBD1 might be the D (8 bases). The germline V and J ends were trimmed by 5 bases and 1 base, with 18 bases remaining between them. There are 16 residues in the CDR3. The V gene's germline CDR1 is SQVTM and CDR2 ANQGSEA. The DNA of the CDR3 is TGCAGCGTTCAACCCACAGGGGGGGCTTCCTACAATGAGCAGTTCTTC. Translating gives CSVQPTGGASYNEQFF.

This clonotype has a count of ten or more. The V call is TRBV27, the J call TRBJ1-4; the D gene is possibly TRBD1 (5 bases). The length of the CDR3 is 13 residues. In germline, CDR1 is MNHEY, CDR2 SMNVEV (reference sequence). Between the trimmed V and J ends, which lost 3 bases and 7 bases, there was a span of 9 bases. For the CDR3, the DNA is TGTGCCAGCAGTTTTCAGGGTGGTGAAAAACTGTTTTTT. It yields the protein CASSFQGGEKLFF. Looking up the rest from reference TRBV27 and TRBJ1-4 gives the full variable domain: EAQVTQNPRYLITVTGKKLTVTCSQNMNHEYMSWYRQDPGLGLRQIYYSMNVEVTDKGDVPEGYKVSRKEKRNFPLILESPSPNQTSLYFCASSFQGGEKLFFGSGTQLSVL.

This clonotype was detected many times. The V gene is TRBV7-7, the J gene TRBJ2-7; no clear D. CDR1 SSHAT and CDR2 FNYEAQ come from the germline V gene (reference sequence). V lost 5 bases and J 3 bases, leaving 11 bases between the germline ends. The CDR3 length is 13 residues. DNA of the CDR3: TGTGCCAGCAGCGCCGGACCTAGCTACGAGCAGTACTTC. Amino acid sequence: CASSAGPSYEQYF.

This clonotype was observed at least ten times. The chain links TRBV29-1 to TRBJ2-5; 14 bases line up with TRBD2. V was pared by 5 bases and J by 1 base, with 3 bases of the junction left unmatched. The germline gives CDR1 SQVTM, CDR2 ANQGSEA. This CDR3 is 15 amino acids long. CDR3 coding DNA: TGCAGCGTTAAGACTAGCGGGAGGGTCCAAGAGACCCAGTACTTC. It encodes CSVKTSGRVQETQYF.

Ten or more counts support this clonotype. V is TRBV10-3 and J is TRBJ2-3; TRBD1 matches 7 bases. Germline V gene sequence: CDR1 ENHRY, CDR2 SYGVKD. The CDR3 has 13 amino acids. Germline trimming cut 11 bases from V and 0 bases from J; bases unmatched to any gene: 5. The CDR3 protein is CALGQSSTDTQYF. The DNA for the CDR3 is TGTGCCTTGGGACAGTCAAGCACAGATACGCAGTATTTT.

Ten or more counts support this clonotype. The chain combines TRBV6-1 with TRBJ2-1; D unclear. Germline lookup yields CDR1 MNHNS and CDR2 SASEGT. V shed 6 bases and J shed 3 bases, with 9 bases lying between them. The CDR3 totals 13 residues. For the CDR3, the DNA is TGTGCCAGCAGAGTCGCCAGCTACAATGAGCAGTTCTTC. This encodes CASRVASYNEQFF.

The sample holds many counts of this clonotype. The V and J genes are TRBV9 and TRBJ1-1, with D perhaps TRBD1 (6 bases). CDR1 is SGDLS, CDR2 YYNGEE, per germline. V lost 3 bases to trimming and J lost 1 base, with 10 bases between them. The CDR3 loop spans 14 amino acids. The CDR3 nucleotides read TGTGCCAGCAGCGCGAGGGGGGAGAACACTGAAGCTTTCTTT. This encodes CASSARGENTEAFF.

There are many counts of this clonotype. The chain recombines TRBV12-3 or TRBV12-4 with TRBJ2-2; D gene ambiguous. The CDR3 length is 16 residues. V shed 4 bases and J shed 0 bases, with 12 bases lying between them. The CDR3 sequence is CASSSYAATNTGELFF. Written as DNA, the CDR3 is TGTGCCAGCAGTTCCTATGCGGCCACGAACACCGGGGAGCTGTTTTTT.

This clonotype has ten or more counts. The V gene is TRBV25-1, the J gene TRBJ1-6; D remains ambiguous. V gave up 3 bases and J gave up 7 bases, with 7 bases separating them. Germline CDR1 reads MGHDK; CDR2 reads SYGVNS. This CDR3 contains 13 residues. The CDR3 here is CASSDSWNSPLHF. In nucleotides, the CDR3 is TGTGCCAGCAGTGATAGTTGGAATTCACCCCTCCACTTT.

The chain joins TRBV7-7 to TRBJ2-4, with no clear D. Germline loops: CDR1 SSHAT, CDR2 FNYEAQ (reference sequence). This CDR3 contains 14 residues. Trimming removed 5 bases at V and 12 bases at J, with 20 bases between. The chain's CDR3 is CASSPLDTAPHQYF. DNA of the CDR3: TGTGCCAGCAGCCCCCTAGATACAGCCCCGCATCAGTACTTC.

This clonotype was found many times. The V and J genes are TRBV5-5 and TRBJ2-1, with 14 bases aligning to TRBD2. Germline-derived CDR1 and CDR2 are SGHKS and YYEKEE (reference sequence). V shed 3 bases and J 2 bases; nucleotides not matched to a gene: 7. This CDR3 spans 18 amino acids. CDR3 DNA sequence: TGTGCCAGCAGCTCGCCGGGACTAGCGGGAGTCCCCTACAATGAGCAGTTCTTC. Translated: CASSSPGLAGVPYNEQFF.